This TCR beta chain originates from a study of regulatory T cells in long-lasting Graves disease. Study-wide results and limits: Fewer public clonotypes were shared by new patients (966) than by persistent patients (2,741). Rather than thyroid tissue, only peripheral blood underwent study.

Construction of the TCR beta libraries employed iRepertoire HTBI primers in conjunction with Arm-PCR of CDR3 regions. TCRdb reanalysed the multiplex PCR reads using MiXCR and keeps one entry per CDR3 protein. The repertoire holds about 470,000 distinct CDR3 sequences, with 20% to 25% as singletons. Time point described: persistent/refractory GD, antithyroid drugs over 5 years with positive TRAb. There was RNA extracted from PBMCs, and the TCR library was made from it. An endocrinology department located in Xi'an, China, was where the patients came from. In this sample, this clonotype turned up many times. Its antigen is currently unknown. This receptor was taken from a female donor with Graves disease. The specimen was peripheral blood mononuclear cells (PBMCs), collected when the disease was refractory, from a patient treated with antithyroid drugs.

The CDR3 DNA sequence: TGTGCCAGTAGTGGAGGTCCTTACCAAGAGACCCAGTACTTC. It is translated as CASSGGPYQETQYF. This rearrangement joins TRBV19 to TRBJ2-5, with D maybe TRBD2 (5 bases). The CDR3 contains 14 residues. V lost 5 bases and J 0 bases, leaving 10 bases between the germline ends. Germline V gives CDR1 LNHDA, CDR2 SQIVND (reference sequence).